Each of the 3 T cell receptor beta chains below was sequenced from the same sample in a study of cytomegalovirus exposure and HLA in healthy donors. In the PCR, 60 Vbeta and 13 Jbeta primers were used. TCRdb's copy holds only in-frame clones and misses some; the assay was immunoSEQ multiplex PCR. The sample carries about 140,000 clones, around four fifths recorded once. The sequencing input was PBMCs. Receptor source: a man aged 25-40 years in good health and CMV-seropositive.

The rearrangement links TRBV6-6 to TRBJ1-4, with D tentatively TRBD1 (5 bases). Trimming stripped 0 bases from V and 4 bases from J, with 9 bases between. CDR3 length: 15 residues. Looked up from germline, CDR1 is MNHNY and CDR2 is SVGAGI (reference sequence). CDR3 DNA sequence: TGTGCCAGCAGTTACTCGTCCGGGGGTAATGAAAAACTGTTTTTT. This translates into CASSYSSGGNEKLFF.

The chain combines TRBV5-6 with TRBJ2-1, with 11 bases lining up with TRBD2. Germline V gives CDR1 SGHDT, CDR2 YYEEEE. This CDR3 is built from 17 residues. Trimming cost V 3 bases and J 0 bases; bases outside gene matches: 5. In DNA form, the CDR3 reads TGTGCCAGCAGCTACCTTACTAGCGGGGGCTCCTACAATGAGCAGTTCTTC. This encodes CASSYLTSGGSYNEQFF.

V is TRBV14 and J is TRBJ2-3; possibly TRBD2 for D (5 bases). Germline-derived CDR1 and CDR2 are SGHDN and FVKESK. The CDR3 runs 13 residues. The V gene lost 1 base and the J gene lost 4 bases, with 6 bases spanning the gap. The CDR3: CASSQAGADTQYF. CDR3 in DNA: TGTGCCAGCAGCCAAGCCGGGGCAGATACGCAGTATTTT. Full variable domain (outside the CDR3, taken from reference TRBV14 and TRBJ2-3): EAGVTQFPSHSVIEKGQTVTLRCDPISGHDNLYWYRRVMGKEIKFLLHFVKESKQDESGMPNNRFLAERTGGTYSTLKVQPAELEDSGVYFCASSQAGADTQYFGPGTRLTVL.